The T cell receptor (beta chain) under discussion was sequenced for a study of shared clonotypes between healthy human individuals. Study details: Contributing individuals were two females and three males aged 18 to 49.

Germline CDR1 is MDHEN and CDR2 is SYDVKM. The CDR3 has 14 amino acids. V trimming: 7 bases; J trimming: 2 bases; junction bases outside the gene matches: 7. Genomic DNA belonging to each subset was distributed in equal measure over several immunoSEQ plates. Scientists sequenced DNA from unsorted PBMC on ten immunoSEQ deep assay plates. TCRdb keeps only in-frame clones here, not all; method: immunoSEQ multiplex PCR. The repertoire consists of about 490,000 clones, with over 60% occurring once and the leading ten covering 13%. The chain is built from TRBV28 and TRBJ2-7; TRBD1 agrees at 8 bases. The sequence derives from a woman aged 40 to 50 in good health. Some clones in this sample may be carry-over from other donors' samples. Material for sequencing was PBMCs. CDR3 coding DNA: TGTGCCAGCACTATGGGACAGGCGACCTACGAGCAGTACTTC. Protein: CASTMGQATYEQYF.